This section outlines one TCR beta chain sequence together with its context. Its antigen is currently unknown. The germline V and J ends were trimmed by 3 bases and 5 bases, with 5 bases remaining between them. CDR1 SGHAT and CDR2 FQNNGV come from the germline V gene. This CDR3 is built from 12 residues. The sample originates from a study of T cell responses to AZD1222 COVID-19 vaccine. Study-level results: Baseline serology detected seropositivity in only 5 or 6 AZD1222 recipients. The span of vaccine-associated CD4 TCRs extended across spike, with dominance at 160-218 and 743-854. The sample set comprised mostly white British donors with more females, and clonal diversity was possibly underestimated.

The repertoire was sequenced with immunoSEQ multiplex PCR; TCRdb's copy has only in-frame clones and lacks some. The table lists roughly 67,000 clones, about three quarters of them singletons. The sequence was obtained from an adult in good health. The rearrangement links TRBV11-2 to TRBJ2-1; D unclear. The starting material was peripheral blood, obtained on day 0 of AZD1222 vaccination. CDR3 region: CASSFLHNEQFF. In nucleotides, the CDR3 is TGTGCCAGCAGCTTTCTACACAATGAGCAGTTCTTC.